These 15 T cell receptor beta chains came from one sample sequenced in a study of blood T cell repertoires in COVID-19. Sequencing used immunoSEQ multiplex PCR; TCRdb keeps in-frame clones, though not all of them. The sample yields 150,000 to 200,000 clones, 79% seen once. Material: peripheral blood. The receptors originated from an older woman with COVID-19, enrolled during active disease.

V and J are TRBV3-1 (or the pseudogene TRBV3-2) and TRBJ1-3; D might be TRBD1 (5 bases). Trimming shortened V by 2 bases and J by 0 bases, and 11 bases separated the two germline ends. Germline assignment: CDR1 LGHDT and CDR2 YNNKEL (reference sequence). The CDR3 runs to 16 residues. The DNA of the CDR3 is TGTGCCAGCAGCCAACCCCGACAGAGCTCTGGAAACACCATATATTTT. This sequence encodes CASSQPRQSSGNTIYF.

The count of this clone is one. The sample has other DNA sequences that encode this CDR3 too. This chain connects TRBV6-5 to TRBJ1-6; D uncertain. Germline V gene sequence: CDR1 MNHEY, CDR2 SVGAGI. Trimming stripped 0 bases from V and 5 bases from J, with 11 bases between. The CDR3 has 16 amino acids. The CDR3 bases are TGTGCCAGCAGTTACTCGAAAGGGAGGAATAATTCACCCCTCCACTTT. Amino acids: CASSYSKGRNNSPLHF.

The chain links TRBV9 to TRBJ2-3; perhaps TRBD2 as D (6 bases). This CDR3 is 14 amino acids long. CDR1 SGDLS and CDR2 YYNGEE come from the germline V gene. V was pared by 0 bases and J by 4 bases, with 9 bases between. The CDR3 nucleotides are TGTGCCAGCAGCGTAGGGGCGGGATCAGATACGCAGTATTTT. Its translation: CASSVGAGSDTQYF.

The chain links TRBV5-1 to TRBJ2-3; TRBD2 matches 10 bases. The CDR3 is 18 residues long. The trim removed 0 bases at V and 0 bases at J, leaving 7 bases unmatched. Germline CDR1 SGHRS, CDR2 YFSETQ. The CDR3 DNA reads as TGCGCCAGCAGCTTGGGCAGACTAGCGGGTATGAGCACAGATACGCAGTATTTT. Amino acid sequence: CASSLGRLAGMSTDTQYF.

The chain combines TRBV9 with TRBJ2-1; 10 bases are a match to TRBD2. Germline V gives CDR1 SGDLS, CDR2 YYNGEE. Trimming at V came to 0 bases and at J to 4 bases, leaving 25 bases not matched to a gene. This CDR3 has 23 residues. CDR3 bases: TGTGCCAGCAGCGTAGGGGCGGGACAACCGGGACTAGCGAGGTTACTTAATTACAATGAGCAGTTCTTC. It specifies CASSVGAGQPGLARLLNYNEQFF. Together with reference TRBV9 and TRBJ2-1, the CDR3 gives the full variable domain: DSGVTQTPKHLITATGQRVTLRCSPRSGDLSVYWYQQSLDQGLQFLIQYYNGEERAKGNILERFSAQQFPDLHSELNLSSLELGDSALYFCASSVGAGQPGLARLLNYNEQFFGPGTRLTVL.

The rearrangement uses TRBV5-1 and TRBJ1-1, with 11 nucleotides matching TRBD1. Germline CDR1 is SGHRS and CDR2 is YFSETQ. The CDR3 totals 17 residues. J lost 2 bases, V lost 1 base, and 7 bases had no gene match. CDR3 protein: CASSLRGQGAGNTEAFF. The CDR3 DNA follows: TGCGCCAGCAGCTTGCGCGGACAGGGGGCAGGTAACACTGAAGCTTTCTTT.

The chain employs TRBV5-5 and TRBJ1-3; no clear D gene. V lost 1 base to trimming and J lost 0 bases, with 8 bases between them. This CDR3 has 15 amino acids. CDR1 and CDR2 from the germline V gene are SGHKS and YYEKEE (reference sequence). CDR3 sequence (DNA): TGTGCCAGCAGCTTGCAGGTTTTCTCTGGAAACACCATATATTTT. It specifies CASSLQVFSGNTIYF.

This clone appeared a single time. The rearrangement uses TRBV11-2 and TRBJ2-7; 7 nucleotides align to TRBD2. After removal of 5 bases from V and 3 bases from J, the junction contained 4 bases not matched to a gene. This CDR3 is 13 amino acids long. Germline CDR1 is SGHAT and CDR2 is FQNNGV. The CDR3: CASSRGLVYEQYV. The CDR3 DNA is TGTGCCAGCAGCCGCGGACTAGTCTACGAGCAGTACGTC.

CDR3 region: CASSLGGISPLGTEAFF. The CDR3 DNA follows: TGTGCCAGCAGCCTCGGAGGGATAAGCCCACTTGGCACTGAAGCTTTCTTT. This chain connects TRBV13 to TRBJ1-1; D remains unclear. Germline CDR1 is PRHDT and CDR2 is FYEKMQ (reference sequence). Trimming removed 5 bases at V and 4 bases at J, with 23 bases between. The CDR3 runs 17 residues. The full variable domain, completed using reference TRBV13 and TRBJ1-1, is AAGVIQSPRHLIKEKRETATLKCYPIPRHDTVYWYQQGPGQDPQFLISFYEKMQSDKGSIPDRFSAQQFSDYHSELNMSSLELGDSALYFCASSLGGISPLGTEAFFGQGTRLTVV.

The CDR3 is CASSIATGPDTQYF. CDR3 DNA: TGTGCCAGTAGTATAGCGACAGGGCCAGATACGCAGTATTTT. The chain is built from TRBV19 and TRBJ2-3; 7 positions agree with TRBD1. The CDR3 has 14 residues. From germline, CDR1 is LNHDA and CDR2 SQIVND (reference sequence). The V segment lost 1 base and the J segment 4 bases; nucleotides outside the gene matches: 2.

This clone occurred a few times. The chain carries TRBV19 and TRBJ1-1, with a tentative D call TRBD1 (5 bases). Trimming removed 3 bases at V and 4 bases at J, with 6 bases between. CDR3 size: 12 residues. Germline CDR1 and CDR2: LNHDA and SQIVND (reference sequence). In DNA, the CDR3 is TGTGCCAGTAGTATCAGGGCCACTGAAGCTTTCTTT. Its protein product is CASSIRATEAFF.

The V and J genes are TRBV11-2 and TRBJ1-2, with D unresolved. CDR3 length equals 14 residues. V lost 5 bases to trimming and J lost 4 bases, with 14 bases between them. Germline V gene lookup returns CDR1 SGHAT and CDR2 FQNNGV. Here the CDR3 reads CASSRGQQLYGYTF. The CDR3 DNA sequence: TGTGCCAGCAGCCGAGGGCAACAGCTCTATGGCTACACCTTC. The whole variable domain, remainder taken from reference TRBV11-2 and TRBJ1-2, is EAGVAQSPRYKIIEKRQSVAFWCNPISGHATLYWYQQILGQGPKLLIQFQNNGVVDDSQLPKDRFSAERLKGVDSTLKIQPAKLEDSAVYLCASSRGQQLYGYTFGSGTRLTVV.

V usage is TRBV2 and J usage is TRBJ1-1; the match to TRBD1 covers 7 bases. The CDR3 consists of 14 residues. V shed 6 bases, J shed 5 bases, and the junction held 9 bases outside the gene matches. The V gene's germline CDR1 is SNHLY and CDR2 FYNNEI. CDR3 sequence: CASSLRTGETEAFF. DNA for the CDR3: TGTGCCAGCAGCCTGAGGACAGGAGAAACTGAAGCTTTCTTT.

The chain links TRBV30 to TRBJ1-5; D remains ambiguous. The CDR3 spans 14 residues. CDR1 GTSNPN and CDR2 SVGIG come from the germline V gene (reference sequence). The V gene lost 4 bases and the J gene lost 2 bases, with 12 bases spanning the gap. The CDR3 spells CAWTPGGGNQPQHF. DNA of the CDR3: TGTGCCTGGACTCCAGGTGGTGGCAATCAGCCCCAGCATTTT. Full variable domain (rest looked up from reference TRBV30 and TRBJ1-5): SQTIHQWPATLVQPVGSPLSLECTVEGTSNPNLYWYRQAAGRGLQLLFYSVGIGQISSEVPQNLSASRPQDRQFILSSKKLLLSDSGFYLCAWTPGGGNQPQHFGDGTRLSIL.

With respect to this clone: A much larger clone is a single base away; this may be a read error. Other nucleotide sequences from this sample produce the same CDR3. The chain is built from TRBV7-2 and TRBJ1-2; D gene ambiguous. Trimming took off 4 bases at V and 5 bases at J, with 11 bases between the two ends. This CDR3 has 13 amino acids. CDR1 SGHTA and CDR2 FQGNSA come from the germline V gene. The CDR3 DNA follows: TGTGCCAGCAGCTCTGACAATAATTATGGCTACACCTTC. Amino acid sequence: CASSSDNNYGYTF.